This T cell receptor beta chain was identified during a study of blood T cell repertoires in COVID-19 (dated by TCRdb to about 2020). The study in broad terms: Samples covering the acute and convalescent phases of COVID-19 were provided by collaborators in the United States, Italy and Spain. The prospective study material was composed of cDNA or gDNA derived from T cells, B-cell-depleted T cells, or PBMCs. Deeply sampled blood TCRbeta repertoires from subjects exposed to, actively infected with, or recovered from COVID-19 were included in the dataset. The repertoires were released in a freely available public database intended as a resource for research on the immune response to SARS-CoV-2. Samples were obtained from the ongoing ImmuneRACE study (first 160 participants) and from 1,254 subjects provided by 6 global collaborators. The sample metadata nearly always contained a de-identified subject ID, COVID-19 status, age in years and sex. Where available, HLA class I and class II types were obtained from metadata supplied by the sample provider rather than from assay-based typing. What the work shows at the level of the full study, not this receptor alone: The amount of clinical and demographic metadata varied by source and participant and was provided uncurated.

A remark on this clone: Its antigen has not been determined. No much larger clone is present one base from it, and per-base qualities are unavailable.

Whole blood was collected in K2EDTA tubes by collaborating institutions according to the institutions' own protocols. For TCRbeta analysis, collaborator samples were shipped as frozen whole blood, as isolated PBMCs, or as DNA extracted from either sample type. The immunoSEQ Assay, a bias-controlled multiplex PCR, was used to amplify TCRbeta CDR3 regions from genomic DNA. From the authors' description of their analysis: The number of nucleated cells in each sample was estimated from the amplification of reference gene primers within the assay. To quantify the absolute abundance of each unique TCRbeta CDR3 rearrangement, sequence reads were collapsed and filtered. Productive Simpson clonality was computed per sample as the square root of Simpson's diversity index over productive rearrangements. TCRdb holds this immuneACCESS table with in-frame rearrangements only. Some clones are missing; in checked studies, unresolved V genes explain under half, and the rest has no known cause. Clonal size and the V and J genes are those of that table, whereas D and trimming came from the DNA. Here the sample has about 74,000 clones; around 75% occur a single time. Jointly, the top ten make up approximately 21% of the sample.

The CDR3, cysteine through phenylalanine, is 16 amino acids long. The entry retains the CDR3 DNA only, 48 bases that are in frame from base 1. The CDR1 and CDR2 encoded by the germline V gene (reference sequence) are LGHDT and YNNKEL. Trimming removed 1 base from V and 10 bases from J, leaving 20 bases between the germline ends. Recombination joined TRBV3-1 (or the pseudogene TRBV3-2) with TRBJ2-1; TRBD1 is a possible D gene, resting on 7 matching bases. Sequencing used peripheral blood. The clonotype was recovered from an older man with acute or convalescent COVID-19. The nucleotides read TGTGCCAGCAGCCAAGTTGTGGCAGGGGGGTTTAAAGAGCAGTTCTTC. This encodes CASSQVVAGGFKEQFF.